These T cell receptor beta chains were read from a single sample in a study of blood T cell repertoires in COVID-19. Sequenced by immunoSEQ multiplex PCR; TCRdb stores in-frame clones only, minus some. The sample has tens of thousands of clones; approximately 82% are singletons. Sequenced sample: peripheral blood. These receptor sequences come from a human donor in a cohort sampled during active or convalescent COVID-19. CDR3s leave out the opening cysteine and the closing phenylalanine or tryptophan. A D gene is named only where the DNA matches it firmly.

CDR3 protein: ASSPDRTYEQY; V gene: TRBV5-1; J gene: TRBJ2-7; D gene: TRBD1
CDR3 protein: ASSLQGKTDTQY; V gene: TRBV5-6; J gene: TRBJ2-3; D gene: .
CDR3 protein: ASSHSGTPFDEQY; V gene: TRBV5-5; J gene: .; D gene: .
CDR3 protein: ASSQVLAAEQF; V gene: TRBV4-3; J gene: TRBJ2-1; D gene: .
CDR3 protein: ASSIQGFQETQY; V gene: TRBV19; J gene: TRBJ2-5; D gene: .
CDR3 protein: ASSRRESGGPGPWSEQF; V gene: TRBV3-1/TRBV3-2; J gene: TRBJ2-1; D gene: TRBD2
CDR3 protein: ASSPRQTDNTEAF; V gene: TRBV6-6; J gene: TRBJ1-1; D gene: .
CDR3 protein: ASSYVGPMNTEAF; V gene: TRBV6-2/TRBV6-3; J gene: TRBJ1-1; D gene: .
CDR3 protein: AWRDGGYTGELF; V gene: TRBV30; J gene: TRBJ2-2; D gene: .
CDR3 protein: ASSSRTSGGQGGELF; V gene: TRBV7-6; J gene: TRBJ2-2; D gene: TRBD2
CDR3 protein: ATSRGTGGSNQPQH; V gene: TRBV15; J gene: TRBJ1-5; D gene: TRBD1
CDR3 protein: ATRGQGWNTEAF; V gene: TRBV24-1; J gene: TRBJ1-1; D gene: TRBD1